Below, 25 T cell receptor beta chains from the same sample are listed, as sequenced in a study of cytomegalovirus exposure and HLA in healthy donors. This PCR relied on a set of 60 Vbeta primers and 13 Jbeta primers. Repertoires were generated with immunoSEQ multiplex PCR, while TCRdb's copy carries only in-frame clones and drops some. The sample records approximately 160,000 clones, around 80% being singletons. The sample taken for sequencing was PBMCs. All receptors derive from a girl under 18 in good health and CMV-seropositive.

V usage is TRBV28 and J usage is TRBJ2-7, with D possibly being TRBD1 (5 bases). V was trimmed by 1 base and J by 5 bases, leaving 24 bases between them. Germline CDR1 is MDHEN and CDR2 is SYDVKM. The length of the CDR3 is 18 residues. The CDR3 is CASSLYGARGPPPHEQYF. DNA of the CDR3: TGTGCCAGCAGTTTATATGGGGCGCGAGGCCCCCCACCCCACGAGCAGTACTTC.

The gene calls are TRBV27 and TRBJ2-7; 9 positions agree with TRBD1. CDR1 is MNHEY and CDR2 is SMNVEV in the germline V gene (reference sequence). The V and J ends lost 6 bases and 5 bases, in that order; junction bases with no gene match: 8. The CDR3 length is 14 residues. The CDR3 loop is CASSNRGRFHEQYF. The CDR3, as DNA: TGTGCCAGCAGCAACAGGGGGCGCTTCCACGAGCAGTACTTC.

This clone was detected only a few times. The chain carries TRBV9 and TRBJ1-2; the D gene is possibly TRBD1 (5 bases). Germline V CDR1 and CDR2: SGDLS, YYNGEE. The CDR3 runs 13 residues. V was pared by 0 bases and J by 8 bases, with 11 bases between. The CDR3: CASSVDGGTGYTF. Here the CDR3 DNA reads TGTGCCAGCAGCGTAGATGGAGGGACCGGCTACACCTTC.

The table lists this clone with a count of one. V gene TRBV10-1 combines with J gene TRBJ2-7, with a tentative D call TRBD1 (6 bases). Trimming shortened V by 3 bases and J by 2 bases, and 14 bases separated the two germline ends. Per germline, CDR1 WNHNN and CDR2 SYGVQD (reference sequence). This CDR3 has 15 residues. CDR3 protein: CASSERGSPAYEQYF. Here the CDR3 DNA reads TGCGCCAGCAGTGAAAGGGGGTCACCGGCCTACGAGCAGTACTTC.

The chain links TRBV30 to TRBJ2-2; no definite D call. CDR3 size: 13 residues. From germline, CDR1 is GTSNPN and CDR2 SVGIG (reference sequence). Trimming left V 0 bases short and J 6 bases short, with 8 bases between. CDR3 sequence reads: CAWSVGDPGELFF. CDR3 bases: TGTGCCTGGAGTGTAGGAGATCCCGGGGAGCTGTTTTTT.

The chain links TRBV7-2 to TRBJ1-2; D is unresolved. V lost 5 bases, J lost 6 bases, and 16 bases lay in between. Germline lookup yields CDR1 SGHTA and CDR2 FQGNSA. The length of the CDR3 is 14 residues. CDR3 DNA sequence: TGTGCCAGCAGCGAGGGTGCGGGAACCCATGGCTACACCTTC. The encoded protein is CASSEGAGTHGYTF.

The chain has TRBV4-3 and TRBJ1-1; 8 bases fit TRBD1. J lost 4 bases, V lost 3 bases, and 7 bases had no gene match. The CDR3 sequence is 15 residues long. Germline lookup yields CDR1 LGHNA and CDR2 YSLEER. CDR3 nucleotide sequence: TGCGCCAGCAGCCACATCGGACAGGGAGGCACTGAAGCTTTCTTT. Translating gives CASSHIGQGGTEAFF.

The chain couples TRBV5-1 to TRBJ2-5; 12 bases are shared with TRBD2. This CDR3 has 14 residues. Germline V gene lookup returns CDR1 SGHRS and CDR2 YFSETQ. V lost 5 bases, J lost 5 bases, and 4 bases stayed unmatched. This CDR3 is CASSWGTSGETQYF. CDR3 DNA sequence: TGCGCCAGCAGTTGGGGGACTAGCGGGGAGACCCAGTACTTC.

The chain uses TRBV7-9 and TRBJ1-1, with D uncertain. The CDR3 is 14 amino acids. The germline gives CDR1 SEHNR, CDR2 FQNEAQ (reference sequence). Trimming shortened V by 5 bases and J by 7 bases, and 17 bases separated the two germline ends. CDR3 amino acids: CASSQTRGSGEAFF. CDR3 DNA: TGTGCCAGCAGCCAGACCCGGGGAAGTGGTGAAGCTTTCTTT.

The V gene is TRBV7-8, the J gene TRBJ1-2; D might be TRBD1 (6 bases). Germline V gene sequence: CDR1 SGHVS, CDR2 FQNEAQ. CDR3 length: 13 amino acids. The V and J ends lost 2 bases and 8 bases respectively, with 12 bases between them. CDR3 bases: TGTGCCAGCAGCTTACAGGGGCGGAGGGGCTACACCTTC. Its protein product is CASSLQGRRGYTF.

This chain connects TRBV18 to TRBJ2-6, with 11 bases that match TRBD1. V shed 4 bases, J shed 4 bases, and the junction held 9 bases outside the gene matches. Germline V lookup: CDR1 KGHSH, CDR2 LQKENI. The CDR3 is 18 residues long. This CDR3 is CASSLRTGGASGANVLTF. CDR3 DNA sequence: TGTGCCAGCTCACTAAGGACAGGGGGCGCGTCCGGGGCCAACGTCCTGACTTTC.

The chain couples TRBV10-3 to TRBJ2-7; 9 nucleotides match TRBD1. The CDR3 consists of 14 residues. V shed 4 bases and J 7 bases; nucleotides not matched to a gene: 8. Germline V gene sequence: CDR1 ENHRY, CDR2 SYGVKD. CDR3 protein: CAISVNRGREEQYF. CDR3 DNA: TGTGCCATCAGTGTTAACAGGGGGCGTGAAGAGCAGTACTTC.

In this sample, this clone turned up a few times. The gene calls are TRBV6-6 and TRBJ2-3, with TRBD2 identical over 7 bases. This CDR3 region has 14 residues. The V gene end was trimmed by 6 bases and the J gene end by 4 bases; junction bases not matched to a gene: 7. Germline V lookup: CDR1 MNHNY, CDR2 SVGAGI (reference sequence). CDR3 coding DNA: TGTGCCAGCAGCCCGGTGGGAGGGTCAGATACGCAGTATTTT. Amino acid sequence: CASSPVGGSDTQYF.

The J gene is TRBJ1-4, the V gene TRBV28; D unclear. Germline loops: CDR1 MDHEN, CDR2 SYDVKM. The CDR3 is 15 residues long. V was cut by 6 bases and J by 1 base, with 12 bases left in between. Here the CDR3 DNA reads TGTGCCAGCAGGCCTTTCAGGTTAACTAATGAAAAACTGTTTTTT. Translating it yields CASRPFRLTNEKLFF. Full variable domain (rest looked up from reference TRBV28 and TRBJ1-4): DVKVTQSSRYLVKRTGEKVFLECVQDMDHENMFWYRQDPGLGLRLIYFSYDVKMKEKGDIPEGYSVSREKKERFSLILESASTNQTSMYLCASRPFRLTNEKLFFGSGTQLSVL.

The rearrangement joins TRBV5-1 to TRBJ2-5; possibly TRBD1 for D (5 bases). The CDR3 runs to 17 residues. Trimming pared 0 bases from V and 1 base from J, leaving 16 bases between. Per germline, CDR1 SGHRS and CDR2 YFSETQ. CDR3 protein: CASSLGIASQGQETQYF. The CDR3 DNA sequence: TGCGCCAGCAGCTTGGGGATAGCCTCCCAGGGCCAAGAGACCCAGTACTTC.

The table lists this clone with a few counts. The rearrangement joins TRBV6-5 to TRBJ1-2, with TRBD1 identical over 9 bases. The CDR3 covers 15 residues. The germline CDR1 and CDR2 sequences are MNHEY and SVGAGI. The V segment lost 2 bases and the J segment 14 bases; nucleotides outside the gene matches: 15. CDR3 DNA sequence: TGTGCCAGCAGTTACACACGAACTACACAGGGGGCAGTGACCTTC. Translation: CASSYTRTTQGAVTF.

V is TRBV30 and J is TRBJ2-3; the match to TRBD2 covers 10 bases. Germline V CDR1 and CDR2: GTSNPN, SVGIG (reference sequence). The CDR3 is 14 amino acids. Trimming took 4 bases from V and 4 from J; bases not matched to a gene: 5. The CDR3 protein is CAWTSGRASDTQYF. The CDR3 DNA is TGTGCCTGGACCAGCGGGAGGGCCTCAGATACGCAGTATTTT.

The genes are TRBV27 and TRBJ1-2, with D perhaps matching TRBD1 (6 bases). This CDR3 spans 15 amino acids. V dropped 6 bases and J dropped 1 base, with 15 bases sitting between them. Germline CDR1 and CDR2: MNHEY and SMNVEV (reference sequence). This chain's CDR3 is CASRKNSDSNYGYTF. The CDR3 region has the DNA TGTGCCAGCAGGAAAAACTCGGACAGTAACTATGGCTACACCTTC.

The CDR3 DNA is TGCGCCAGCAGTGAACGCAGACTATTAATAGAAGAGACCCAGTACTTC. Residues: CASSERRLLIEETQYF. The chain combines TRBV10-1 with TRBJ2-5, with D possibly being TRBD2 (5 bases). With 3 bases removed from V and 3 bases from J, the gap between germline ends came to 17 bases. CDR1 is WNHNN, CDR2 SYGVQD, per germline (reference sequence). CDR3 length: 16 amino acids.

The chain joins TRBV19 to TRBJ2-7; D is perhaps TRBD1 (5 bases). CDR3 size: 12 residues. V dropped 11 bases and J dropped 5 bases, with 16 bases sitting between them. The germline V gene has CDR1 LNHDA and CDR2 SQIVND (reference sequence). The CDR3 sequence: CAGEDGHNEQYF. The CDR3 bases are TGTGCCGGAGAAGACGGACACAACGAGCAGTACTTC.

The chain's CDR3 is CAISEPGDSAYEQYF. The CDR3 DNA reads TGTGCCATCAGTGAACCGGGAGATAGCGCCTACGAGCAGTACTTC. This rearrangement joins TRBV10-3 to TRBJ2-7; perhaps TRBD2 as D (6 bases). V dropped 3 bases and J dropped 2 bases, with 14 bases sitting between them. The CDR3 totals 15 residues. Germline V gene lookup returns CDR1 ENHRY and CDR2 SYGVKD.

This clone was observed a few times. The CDR3: CASSGTGGSYNEQFF. The CDR3, as DNA: TGTGCCAGCAGTGGGACAGGGGGCTCCTACAATGAGCAGTTCTTC. The V gene is TRBV2, the J gene TRBJ2-1, with TRBD1 matching over 10 bases. Germline V gene sequence: CDR1 SNHLY, CDR2 FYNNEI. The CDR3 spans 15 residues. V lost 4 bases, J lost 0 bases, and 0 bases stayed unmatched.

CDR3 nucleotides: TGTGCCATCAGTGAGTCGCCGGGACAAACCTACGAGCAGTACTTC. This translates into CAISESPGQTYEQYF. The chain carries TRBV10-3 and TRBJ2-7; tentative D call: TRBD1 (6 bases). The V end was cut by 0 bases, the J end by 2 bases, with 11 bases between. Germline V lookup: CDR1 ENHRY, CDR2 SYGVKD. This CDR3 spans 15 amino acids.

The gene calls are TRBV11-2 and TRBJ1-1, with TRBD1 matching over 9 bases. V gave up 8 bases and J gave up 1 base; unmatched junction bases: 5. The germline V gene encodes CDR1 SGHAT and CDR2 FQNNGV. The CDR3 runs to 14 residues. Written as DNA, the CDR3 is TGTGCCAGCGGTCCGACAGGGGGGAACACTGAAGCTTTCTTT. Protein sequence: CASGPTGGNTEAFF.

This sequence joins TRBV29-1 and TRBJ1-1, with D possibly TRBD1 on 6 matching bases. Germline V gene lookup returns CDR1 SQVTM and CDR2 ANQGSEA. V was clipped by 6 bases and J by 7 bases, with 21 bases between them. CDR3 length: 14 amino acids. CDR3 region: CSVRPGSGDGEAFF. DNA of the CDR3: TGCAGCGTACGACCGGGTTCAGGGGACGGTGAAGCTTTCTTT. The whole variable domain, filled in from reference TRBV29-1 and TRBJ1-1, reads SAVISQKPSRDICQRGTSLTIQCQVDSQVTMMFWYRQQPGQSLTLIATANQGSEATYESGFVIDKFPISRPNLTFSTLTVSNMSPEDSSIYLCSVRPGSGDGEAFFGQGTRLTVV.